These 21 T cell receptor beta chains share one sample of origin, sequenced in a study of shared clonotypes between healthy human individuals. Produced via immunoSEQ multiplex PCR; TCRdb's table is partial and in-frame only. The sample has 550,000 to 800,000 clones, 90% seen once. The sequenced sample consisted of memory CD8+ T cells from PBMCs. Subset reported: CD45RO+ cells pooled with CCR7-negative TemRA cells. The receptors come from a young man in good health. Some clones in this sample may be carry-over from other donors' samples.

V gene TRBV4-1 combines with J gene TRBJ1-1; no firm D call. CDR3 length: 14 amino acids. With 0 bases removed from V and 3 bases from J, the gap between germline ends came to 8 bases. CDR1 is MGHRA and CDR2 is YSYEKL in the germline V gene. CDR3 residues: CASSQDRADTEAFF. CDR3 coding DNA: TGCGCCAGCAGCCAAGATAGAGCCGACACTGAAGCTTTCTTT.

The chain links TRBV5-1 to TRBJ2-7; no clear D. The ends were cut back, 0 bases at V and 0 bases at J, with 10 bases in the middle. The length of the CDR3 is 15 residues. In germline, CDR1 is SGHRS, CDR2 YFSETQ. The CDR3 sequence is CASSLAYAPSYEQYF. CDR3 coding DNA: TGCGCCAGCAGCTTGGCGTACGCACCCTCCTACGAGCAGTACTTC. The full variable domain, rest sourced from reference TRBV5-1 and TRBJ2-7, is KAGVTQTPRYLIKTRGQQVTLSCSPISGHRSVSWYQQTPGQGLQFLFEYFSETQRNKGNFPGRFSGRQFSNSRSEMNVSTLELGDSALYLCASSLAYAPSYEQYFGPGTRLTVT.

The chain uses TRBV10-3 and TRBJ2-3, with no clear D. Germline assignment: CDR1 ENHRY and CDR2 SYGVKD. V was shortened by 8 bases and J by 2 bases, with 5 bases between the two germline ends. The CDR3 is 11 amino acids. CDR3 sequence reads: CAIGYTDTQYF. Written as DNA, the CDR3 is TGTGCCATCGGGTACACAGATACGCAGTATTTT.

The chain uses TRBV6-5 and TRBJ1-3; D is perhaps TRBD1 (6 bases). The V gene's germline CDR1 is MNHEY and CDR2 SVGAGI. The CDR3 extends over 14 amino acids. The ends were cut back, 7 bases at V and 0 bases at J, with 10 bases in the middle. CDR3: CASTQGRSGNTIYF. CDR3 bases: TGTGCCAGCACACAGGGCCGCTCTGGAAACACCATATATTTT.

This chain's CDR3 is CASSDLWGSYEQYF. CDR3 nucleotides: TGTGCCAGCAGTGATTTATGGGGTTCCTACGAGCAGTACTTC. The chain has TRBV6-1 and TRBJ2-7; unclear D gene. This CDR3 contains 14 residues. Germline assignment: CDR1 MNHNS and CDR2 SASEGT. Deletions cut 3 bases from V and 1 base from J, with 10 bases between.

This clone was seen just once. The rearrangement joins TRBV27 to TRBJ2-5, with TRBD2 identical over 8 bases. In germline, CDR1 is MNHEY, CDR2 SMNVEV (reference sequence). CDR3 length: 15 amino acids. V lost 6 bases and J lost 4; bases outside the gene matches: 10. CDR3 region: CASRVERERVETQYF. In DNA form, the CDR3 reads TGTGCCAGCAGGGTGGAGCGGGAGCGGGTAGAGACCCAGTACTTC.

The chain recombines TRBV14 with TRBJ2-3; no clear D. The length of the CDR3 is 14 residues. V was cut by 0 bases and J by 4 bases, with 8 bases left in between. The germline V gene encodes CDR1 SGHDN and CDR2 FVKESK. The CDR3 region has the DNA TGTGCCAGCAGCCAAGATCAGATCCCAGATACGCAGTATTTT. Its translation: CASSQDQIPDTQYF. The full variable domain, with the rest looked up from reference TRBV14 and TRBJ2-3, is EAGVTQFPSHSVIEKGQTVTLRCDPISGHDNLYWYRRVMGKEIKFLLHFVKESKQDESGMPNNRFLAERTGGTYSTLKVQPAELEDSGVYFCASSQDQIPDTQYFGPGTRLTVL.

This rearrangement joins TRBV11-2 to TRBJ1-1; D is ambiguous. V lost 6 bases and J lost 1, with 9 bases in between. The CDR3 is 13 residues long. The germline gives CDR1 SGHAT, CDR2 FQNNGV. CDR3 DNA sequence: TGTGCCAGCAGTTACACTCCGAACACTGAAGCTTTCTTT. This encodes CASSYTPNTEAFF.

Only one count was recorded for this clone. This chain joins TRBV5-8 and TRBJ2-7, with D perhaps matching TRBD1 (7 bases). With 3 bases removed from V and 3 bases from J, the gap between germline ends came to 10 bases. CDR3 size: 13 residues. Germline CDR1 is SGHTS and CDR2 is YDEGEE. CDR3 DNA: TGTGCCAGCAGCTGGAGGGACAGCTACGAGCAGTACTTC. It yields the protein CASSWRDSYEQYF.

In this sample, this clone turned up a few times. The V and J genes are TRBV7-9 and TRBJ1-1; the D is unclear. The germline CDR1 and CDR2 sequences are SEHNR and FQNEAQ (reference sequence). The CDR3 extends over 13 amino acids. V was shortened by 1 base and J by 6 bases, with 9 bases between the two germline ends. The CDR3 is CASSLDVVSEAFF. The CDR3 nucleotides read TGTGCCAGCAGCTTAGATGTAGTCTCTGAAGCTTTCTTT.

The rearrangement links TRBV19 to TRBJ2-7, with D possibly TRBD1 on 5 matching bases. The V and J ends lost 4 bases and 3 bases respectively, with 16 bases between them. CDR3 length: 15 amino acids. Per the germline V gene, CDR1 is LNHDA and CDR2 is SQIVND (reference sequence). Here the CDR3 reads CASSTRSAQGYEQYF. The CDR3 DNA is TGTGCCAGTAGTACCCGCTCTGCGCAGGGCTACGAGCAGTACTTC.

The chain is built from TRBV7-3 and TRBJ1-1, with TRBD1 as a possible D gene (5 bases). The V gene lost 1 base and the J gene lost 3 bases, with 12 bases spanning the gap. CDR3 size: 15 residues. Per the germline V gene, CDR1 is SGHTA and CDR2 is FQGTGA. CDR3 in DNA: TGTGCCAGCAGCTTAAGTTCGCTGGGGGACACTGAAGCTTTCTTT. It yields the protein CASSLSSLGDTEAFF. Based on the CDR3 plus reference TRBV7-3 and TRBJ1-1, the full variable domain is GAGVSQTPSNKVTEKGKYVELRCDPISGHTALYWYRQSLGQGPEFLIYFQGTGAADDSGLPNDRFFAVRPEGSVSTLKIQRTERGDSAVYLCASSLSSLGDTEAFFGQGTRLTVV.

The chain recombines TRBV9 with TRBJ2-7, with D possibly TRBD1 on 5 matching bases. Looked up from germline, CDR1 is SGDLS and CDR2 is YYNGEE. The CDR3 runs 18 residues. The V gene lost 0 bases and the J gene lost 1 base, with 20 bases spanning the gap. The CDR3: CASSVAPSRQYPSYEQYF. The CDR3 nucleotides read TGTGCCAGCAGCGTAGCTCCTTCAAGACAGTACCCATCCTACGAGCAGTACTTC.

The chain joins TRBV27 to TRBJ2-7, with D perhaps TRBD1 (6 bases). Germline-derived CDR1 and CDR2 are MNHEY and SMNVEV (reference sequence). Trimming stripped 2 bases from V and 3 bases from J, with 14 bases between. The CDR3 runs to 15 residues. The CDR3 DNA reads as TGTGCCAGCAGTTTACAAACAGGGTACCACTACGAGCAGTACTTC. It encodes CASSLQTGYHYEQYF.

This sequence joins TRBV6-1 and TRBJ1-5; D unresolved. Germline CDR1 MNHNS, CDR2 SASEGT. This CDR3 is 15 amino acids long. With 2 bases removed from V and 0 bases from J, the gap between germline ends came to 8 bases. CDR3 sequence reads: CASSELRYSNQPQHF. CDR3 sequence (DNA): TGTGCCAGCAGTGAATTAAGGTATAGCAATCAGCCCCAGCATTTT.

V is TRBV5-5 and J is TRBJ2-3, with D possibly matching TRBD2 (5 bases). CDR1 SGHKS and CDR2 YYEKEE come from the germline V gene (reference sequence). With 2 bases removed from V and 0 bases from J, the gap between germline ends came to 13 bases. The CDR3 runs 16 residues. Here the CDR3 reads CASSLKGSDSTDTQYF. CDR3 nucleotides: TGTGCCAGCAGCTTAAAAGGTAGCGATAGCACAGATACGCAGTATTTT.

This chain uses TRBV9 with TRBJ2-1, with 10 bases identical to TRBD2. CDR3 length: 15 amino acids. V dropped 0 bases and J dropped 8; count of bases not matched to a gene: 5. Germline values: CDR1 SGDLS, CDR2 YYNGEE. The CDR3 DNA reads as TGTGCCAGCAGCGTAGTTGAGCGGGAGGGCGATGAGCAGTTCTTC. This sequence encodes CASSVVEREGDEQFF.

The gene calls are TRBV27 and TRBJ2-7, with D maybe TRBD1 (6 bases). The CDR3 extends over 16 amino acids. In germline, CDR1 is MNHEY, CDR2 SMNVEV (reference sequence). V lost 0 bases and J lost 4, with 16 bases in between. CDR3 in amino acids: CASSLSFSRGQYEQYF. In DNA form, the CDR3 reads TGTGCCAGCAGTTTATCGTTCAGCAGGGGCCAATACGAGCAGTACTTC.

This clone was recorded only once. CDR3 amino acids: CASRDSALNEQFF. DNA of the CDR3: TGTGCCTCGCGGGACAGCGCACTAAATGAGCAGTTCTTC. The J gene is TRBJ2-1, the V gene TRBV30; possibly TRBD1 for D (7 bases). This CDR3 spans 13 amino acids. The V end lost 7 bases, the J end lost 7 bases, and 17 bases lay between the germline ends. CDR1 is GTSNPN and CDR2 is SVGIG in the germline V gene (reference sequence).

V usage is TRBV28 and J usage is TRBJ2-1; D is unresolved. CDR1 and CDR2 from the germline V gene are MDHEN and SYDVKM. The length of the CDR3 is 15 residues. The ends were cut back, 6 bases at V and 2 bases at J, with 14 bases in the middle. CDR3 residues: CASSQLLVTYNEQFF. CDR3 coding DNA: TGTGCCAGCAGCCAGCTACTGGTTACCTACAATGAGCAGTTCTTC.

The J gene is TRBJ1-5, the V gene TRBV6-1; D ambiguous. This CDR3 contains 14 residues. Per the germline V gene, CDR1 is MNHNS and CDR2 is SASEGT. Trimming took 5 bases from V and 5 from J, leaving 13 bases between them. The CDR3 reads CASSIPARDQPQHF. The CDR3 nucleotides read TGTGCCAGCAGTATCCCCGCACGGGATCAGCCCCAGCATTTT.